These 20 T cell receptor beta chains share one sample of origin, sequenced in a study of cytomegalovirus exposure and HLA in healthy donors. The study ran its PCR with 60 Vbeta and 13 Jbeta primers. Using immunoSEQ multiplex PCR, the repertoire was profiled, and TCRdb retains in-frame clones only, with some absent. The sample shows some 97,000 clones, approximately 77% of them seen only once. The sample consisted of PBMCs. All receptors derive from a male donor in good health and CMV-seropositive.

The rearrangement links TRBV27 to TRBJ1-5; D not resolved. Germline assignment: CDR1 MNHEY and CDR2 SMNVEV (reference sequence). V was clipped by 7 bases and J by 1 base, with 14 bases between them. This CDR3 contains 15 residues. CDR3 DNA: TGTGCCAGCAACGCCGCTCGGTTCAGCAATCAGCCCCAGCATTTT. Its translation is CASNAARFSNQPQHF.

This chain's CDR3 is CASSSPRSGGTNEQFF. CDR3 in DNA: TGTGCCAGCAGTTCCCCGAGGAGCGGGGGAACCAATGAGCAGTTCTTC. The chain carries TRBV27 and TRBJ2-1, with TRBD2 matching 8 bases. The germline V gene encodes CDR1 MNHEY and CDR2 SMNVEV (reference sequence). The trim removed 4 bases at V and 6 bases at J, leaving 11 bases unmatched. This CDR3 has 16 amino acids.

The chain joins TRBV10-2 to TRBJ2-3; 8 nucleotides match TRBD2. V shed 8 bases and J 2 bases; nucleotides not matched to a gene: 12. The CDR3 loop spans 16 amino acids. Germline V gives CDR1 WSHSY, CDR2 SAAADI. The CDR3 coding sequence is TGCGCCAGCTCCGGCCTGGAGCGGGGGCTCACAGATACGCAGTATTTT. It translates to CASSGLERGLTDTQYF.

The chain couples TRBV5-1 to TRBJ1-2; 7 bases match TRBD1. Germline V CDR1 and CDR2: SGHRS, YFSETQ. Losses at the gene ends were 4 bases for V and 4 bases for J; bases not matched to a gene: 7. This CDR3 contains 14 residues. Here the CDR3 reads CASSNGDSVYGYTF. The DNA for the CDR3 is TGCGCCAGCAGCAATGGGGACAGTGTCTATGGCTACACCTTC.

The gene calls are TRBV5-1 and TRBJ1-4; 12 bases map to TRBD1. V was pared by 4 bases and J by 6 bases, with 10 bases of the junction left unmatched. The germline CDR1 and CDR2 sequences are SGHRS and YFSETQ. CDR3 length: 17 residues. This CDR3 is CASSITGTGGKDEKLFF. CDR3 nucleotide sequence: TGCGCCAGCAGCATAACCGGGACAGGGGGCAAGGATGAAAAACTGTTTTTT.

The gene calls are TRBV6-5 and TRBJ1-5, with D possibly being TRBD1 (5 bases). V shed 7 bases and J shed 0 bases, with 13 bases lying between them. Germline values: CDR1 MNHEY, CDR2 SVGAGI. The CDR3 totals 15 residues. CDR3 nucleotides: TGTGCCAGCAAGGGGCCGGGCGTTAGCAATCAGCCCCAGCATTTT. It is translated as CASKGPGVSNQPQHF.

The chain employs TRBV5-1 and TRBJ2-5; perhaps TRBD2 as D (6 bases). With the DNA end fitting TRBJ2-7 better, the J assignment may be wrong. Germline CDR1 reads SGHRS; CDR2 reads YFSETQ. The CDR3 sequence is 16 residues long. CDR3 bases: TGCGCCAGCAGCTTGGAAATCGGGGGTGGCTCCTACGAGCAGTACTTC. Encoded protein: CASSLEIGGGSYEQYF.

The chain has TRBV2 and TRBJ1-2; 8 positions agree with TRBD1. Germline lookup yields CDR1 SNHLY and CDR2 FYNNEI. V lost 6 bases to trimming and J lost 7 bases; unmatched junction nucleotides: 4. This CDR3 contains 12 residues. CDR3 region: CASREQGGGYTF. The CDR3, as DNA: TGTGCCAGCAGAGAACAGGGGGGTGGCTACACCTTC.

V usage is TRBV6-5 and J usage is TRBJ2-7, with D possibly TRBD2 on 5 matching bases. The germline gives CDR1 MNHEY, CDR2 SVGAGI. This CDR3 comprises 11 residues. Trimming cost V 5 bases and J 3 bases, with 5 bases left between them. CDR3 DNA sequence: TGTGCCAGCAGTGAGGGCTACGAGCAGTACTTC. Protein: CASSEGYEQYF.

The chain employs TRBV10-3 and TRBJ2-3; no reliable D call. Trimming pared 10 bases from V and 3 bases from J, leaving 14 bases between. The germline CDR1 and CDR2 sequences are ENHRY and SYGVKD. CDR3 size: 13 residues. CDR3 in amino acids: CASTLGLTDTQYF. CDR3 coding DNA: TGTGCCAGCACCCTAGGTCTGACAGATACGCAGTATTTT.

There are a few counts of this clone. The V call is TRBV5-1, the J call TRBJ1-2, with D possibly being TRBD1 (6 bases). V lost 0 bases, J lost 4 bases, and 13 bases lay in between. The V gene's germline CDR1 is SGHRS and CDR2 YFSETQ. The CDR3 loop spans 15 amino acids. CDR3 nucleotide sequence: TGCGCCAGCAGCTTGGGGGGCAGGGGAGCCTATGGCTACACCTTC. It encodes CASSLGGRGAYGYTF.

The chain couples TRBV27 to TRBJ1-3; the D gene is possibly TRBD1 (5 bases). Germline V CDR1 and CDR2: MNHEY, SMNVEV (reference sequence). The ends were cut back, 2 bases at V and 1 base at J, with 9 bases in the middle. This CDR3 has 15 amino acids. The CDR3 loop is CASSLEQVSGNTIYF. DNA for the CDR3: TGTGCCAGCAGTTTAGAACAGGTTTCTGGAAACACCATATATTTT.

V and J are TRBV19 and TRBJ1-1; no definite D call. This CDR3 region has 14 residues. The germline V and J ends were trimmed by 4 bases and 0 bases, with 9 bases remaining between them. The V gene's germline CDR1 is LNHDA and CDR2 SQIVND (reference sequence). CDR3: CASSNSFMNTEAFF. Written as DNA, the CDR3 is TGTGCCAGTAGTAACAGCTTTATGAACACTGAAGCTTTCTTT.

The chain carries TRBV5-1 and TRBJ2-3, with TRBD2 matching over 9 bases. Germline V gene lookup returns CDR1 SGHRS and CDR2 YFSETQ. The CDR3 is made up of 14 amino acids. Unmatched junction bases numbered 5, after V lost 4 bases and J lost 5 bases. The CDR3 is CASSPGLAEDTQYF. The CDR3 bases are TGCGCCAGCAGCCCGGGACTAGCAGAAGATACGCAGTATTTT.

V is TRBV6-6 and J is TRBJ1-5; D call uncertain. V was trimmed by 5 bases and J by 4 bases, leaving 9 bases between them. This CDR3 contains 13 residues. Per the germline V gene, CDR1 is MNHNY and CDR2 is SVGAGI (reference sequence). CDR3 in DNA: TGTGCCAGCAGTGGCAGTTCAAATCAGCCCCAGCATTTT. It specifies CASSGSSNQPQHF.

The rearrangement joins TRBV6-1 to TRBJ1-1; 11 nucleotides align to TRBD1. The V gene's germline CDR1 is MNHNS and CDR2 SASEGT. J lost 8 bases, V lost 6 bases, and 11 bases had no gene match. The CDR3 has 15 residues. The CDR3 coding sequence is TGTGCCAGCAGCCTCAGGTGGACAGGGGGCGCAGAAGCTTTCTTT. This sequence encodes CASSLRWTGGAEAFF.

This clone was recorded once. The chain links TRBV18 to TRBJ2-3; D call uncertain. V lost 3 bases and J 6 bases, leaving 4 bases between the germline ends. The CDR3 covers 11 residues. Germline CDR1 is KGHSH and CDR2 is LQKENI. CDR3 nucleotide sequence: TGTGCCAGCTCACCCCAGGATACGCAGTATTTT. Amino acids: CASSPQDTQYF.

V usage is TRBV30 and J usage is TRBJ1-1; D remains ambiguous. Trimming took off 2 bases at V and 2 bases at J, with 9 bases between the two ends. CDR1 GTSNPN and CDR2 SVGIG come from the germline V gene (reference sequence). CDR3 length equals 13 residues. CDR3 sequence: CAWSFTANTEAFF. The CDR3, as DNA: TGTGCCTGGAGTTTCACAGCAAACACTGAAGCTTTCTTT. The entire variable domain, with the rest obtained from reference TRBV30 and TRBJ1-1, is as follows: SQTIHQWPATLVQPVGSPLSLECTVEGTSNPNLYWYRQAAGRGLQLLFYSVGIGQISSEVPQNLSASRPQDRQFILSSKKLLLSDSGFYLCAWSFTANTEAFFGQGTRLTVV.

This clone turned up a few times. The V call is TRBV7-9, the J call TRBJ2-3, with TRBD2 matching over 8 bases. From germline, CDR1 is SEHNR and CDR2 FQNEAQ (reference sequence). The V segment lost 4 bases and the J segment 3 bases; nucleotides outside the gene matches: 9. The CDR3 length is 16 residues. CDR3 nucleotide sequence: TGTGCCAGCAGCTCACTGGCGGGGGGCGGAACAGATACGCAGTATTTT. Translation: CASSSLAGGGTDTQYF.

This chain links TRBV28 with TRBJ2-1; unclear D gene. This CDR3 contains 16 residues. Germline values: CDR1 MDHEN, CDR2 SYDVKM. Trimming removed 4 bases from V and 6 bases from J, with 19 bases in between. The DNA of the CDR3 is TGTGCCAGCAGTTATCCAGGATACCGTACGTCCAATGAGCAGTTCTTC. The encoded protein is CASSYPGYRTSNEQFF.